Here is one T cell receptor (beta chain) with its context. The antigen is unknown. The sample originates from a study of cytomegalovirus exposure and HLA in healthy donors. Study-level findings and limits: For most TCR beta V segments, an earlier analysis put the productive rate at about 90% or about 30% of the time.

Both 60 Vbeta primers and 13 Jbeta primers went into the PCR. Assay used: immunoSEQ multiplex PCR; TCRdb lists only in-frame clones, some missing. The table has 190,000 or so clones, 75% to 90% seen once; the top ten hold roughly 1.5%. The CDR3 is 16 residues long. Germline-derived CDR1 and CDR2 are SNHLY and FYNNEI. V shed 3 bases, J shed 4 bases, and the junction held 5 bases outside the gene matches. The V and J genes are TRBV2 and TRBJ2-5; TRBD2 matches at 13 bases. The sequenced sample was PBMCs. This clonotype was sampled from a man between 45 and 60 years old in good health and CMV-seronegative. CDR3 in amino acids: CASSDPTSGGAETQYF. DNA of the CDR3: TGTGCCAGCAGTGACCCCACTAGCGGGGGGGCAGAGACCCAGTACTTC. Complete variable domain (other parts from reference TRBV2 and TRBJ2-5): EPEVTQTPSHQVTQMGQEVILRCVPISNHLYFYWYRQILGQKVEFLVSFYNNEISEKSEIFDDQFSVERPDGSNFTLKIRSTKLEDSAMYFCASSDPTSGGAETQYFGPGTRLLVL.